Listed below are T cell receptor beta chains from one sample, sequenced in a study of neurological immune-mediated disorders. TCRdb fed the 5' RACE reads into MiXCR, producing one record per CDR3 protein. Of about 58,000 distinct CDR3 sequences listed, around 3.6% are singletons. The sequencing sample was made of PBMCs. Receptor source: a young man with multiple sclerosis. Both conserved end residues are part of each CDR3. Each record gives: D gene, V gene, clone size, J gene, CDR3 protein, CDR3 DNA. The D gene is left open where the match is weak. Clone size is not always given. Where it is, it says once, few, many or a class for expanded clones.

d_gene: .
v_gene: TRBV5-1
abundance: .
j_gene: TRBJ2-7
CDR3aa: CASSWADGEEQYF
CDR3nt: TGCGCCAGCAGCTGGGCGGACGGGGAGGAGCAGTACTTC

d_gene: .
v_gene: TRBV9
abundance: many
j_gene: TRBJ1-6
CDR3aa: CASSVRRGNSPLNF
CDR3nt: TGTGCCAGCAGCGTAAGGAGGGGGAATTCACCCCTCAACTTT

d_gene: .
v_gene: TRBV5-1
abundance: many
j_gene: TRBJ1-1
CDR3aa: CASRTAGNTEAFF
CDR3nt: TGCGCCAGCAGAACGGCTGGGAACACTGAAGCTTTCTTT

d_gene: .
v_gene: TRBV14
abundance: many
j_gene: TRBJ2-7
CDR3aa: CASSLWTRDEQYF
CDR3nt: TGTGCCAGCAGCCTATGGACAAGGGACGAGCAGTACTTC

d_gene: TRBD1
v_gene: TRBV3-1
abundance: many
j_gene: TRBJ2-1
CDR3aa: CASSQGRTGRNEQFF
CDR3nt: TGTGCCAGCAGCCAAGGTCGGACAGGGAGAAATGAGCAGTTCTTC

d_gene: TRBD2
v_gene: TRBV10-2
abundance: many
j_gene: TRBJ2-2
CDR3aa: CASSRAGEAGELFF
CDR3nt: TGCGCCAGCAGTAGGGCGGGAGAGGCCGGGGAGCTGTTTTTT

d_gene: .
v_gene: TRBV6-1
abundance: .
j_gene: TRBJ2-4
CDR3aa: CASTLDILLAKNIQYF
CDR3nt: TGTGCCAGCACCCTAGACATTCTTCTAGCCAAAAACATTCAGTACTTC

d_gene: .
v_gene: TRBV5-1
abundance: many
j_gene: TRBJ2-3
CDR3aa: CASSLGTATDTQYF
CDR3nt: TGCGCCAGCTCCCTCGGGACGGCCACAGATACGCAGTATTTT

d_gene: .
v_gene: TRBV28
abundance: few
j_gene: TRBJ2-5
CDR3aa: CASRRSGDVGTQYF
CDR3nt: TGTGCCAGCAGACGTTCGGGGGATGTGGGGACCCAGTACTTC

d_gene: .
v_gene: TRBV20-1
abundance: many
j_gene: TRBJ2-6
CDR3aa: CSVRLPGANVLTF
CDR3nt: TGCAGTGTTCGGCTCCCCGGGGCCAACGTCCTGACTTTC

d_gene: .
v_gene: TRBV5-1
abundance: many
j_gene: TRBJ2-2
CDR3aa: CASSFYGTQPGGELFF
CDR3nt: TGCGCCAGCAGCTTTTATGGGACGCAGCCTGGCGGGGAGCTGTTTTTT

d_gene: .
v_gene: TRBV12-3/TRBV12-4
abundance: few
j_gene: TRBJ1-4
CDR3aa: CASKAPSGEKLFF
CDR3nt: TGTGCCAGCAAGGCACCGTCGGGTGAAAAACTGTTTTTT

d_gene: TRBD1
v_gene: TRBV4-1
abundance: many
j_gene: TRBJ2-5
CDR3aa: CASSQVTGSEETQYF
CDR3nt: TGCGCCAGCAGCCAGGTGACAGGGTCTGAGGAGACCCAGTACTTC

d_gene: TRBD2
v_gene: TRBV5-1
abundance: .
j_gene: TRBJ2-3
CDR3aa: CASSLVASGGSTDTQYF
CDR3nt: TGCGCCAGCAGCTTGGTTGCTAGCGGGGGGAGCACAGATACGCAGTATTTT

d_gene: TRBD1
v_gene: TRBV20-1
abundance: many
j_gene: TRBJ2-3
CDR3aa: CSAEDRATDTQYF
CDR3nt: TGCAGTGCTGAAGACAGGGCTACAGATACGCAGTATTTT

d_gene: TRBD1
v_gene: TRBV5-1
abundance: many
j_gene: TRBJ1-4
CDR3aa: CASSFGTDNEKLFF
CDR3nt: TGCGCCAGCAGCTTCGGGACAGACAATGAAAAACTGTTTTTT

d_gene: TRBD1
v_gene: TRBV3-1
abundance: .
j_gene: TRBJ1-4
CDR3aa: CASSPQTGTATEKLFF
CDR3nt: TGTGCCAGCAGCCCCCAAACCGGGACAGCAACTGAAAAACTGTTTTTT

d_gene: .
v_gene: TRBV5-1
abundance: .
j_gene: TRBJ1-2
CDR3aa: CASSLGTVPYGYTF
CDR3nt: TGCGCCAGCAGCTTGGGGACAGTCCCCTATGGCTACACCTTC

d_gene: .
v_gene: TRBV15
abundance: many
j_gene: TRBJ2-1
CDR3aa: CATSRAGSSYNEQFF
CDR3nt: TGTGCCACCAGCAGAGCCGGGAGCTCCTACAATGAGCAGTTCTTC

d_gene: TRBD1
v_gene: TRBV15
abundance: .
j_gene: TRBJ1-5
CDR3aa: CATSSDRGNDQPQHF
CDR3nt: TGTGCCACAAGCAGTGACAGGGGGAACGATCAGCCCCAGCATTTT

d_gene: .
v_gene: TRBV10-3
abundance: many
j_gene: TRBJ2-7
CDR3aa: CAIGEVGSAYEQYF
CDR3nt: TGTGCCATCGGAGAAGTCGGGTCAGCCTACGAGCAGTACTTC

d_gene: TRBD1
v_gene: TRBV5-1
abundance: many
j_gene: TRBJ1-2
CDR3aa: CASSVDRVGGYTF
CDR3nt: TGCGCCAGCAGCGTGGACAGGGTAGGGGGCTACACCTTC

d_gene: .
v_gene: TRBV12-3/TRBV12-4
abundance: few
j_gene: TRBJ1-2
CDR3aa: CASRQGTYGYTF
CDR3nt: TGTGCCAGCAGGCAGGGGACCTATGGCTACACCTTC

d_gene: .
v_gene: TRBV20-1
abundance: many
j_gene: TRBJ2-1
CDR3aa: CSARRGSYNEQFF
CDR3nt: TGCAGTGCTAGACGGGGATCCTACAATGAGCAGTTCTTC

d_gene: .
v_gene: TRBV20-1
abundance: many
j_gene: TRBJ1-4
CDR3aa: CSSGAGNEKLFF
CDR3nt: TGCAGCTCCGGGGCAGGGAATGAAAAACTGTTTTTT

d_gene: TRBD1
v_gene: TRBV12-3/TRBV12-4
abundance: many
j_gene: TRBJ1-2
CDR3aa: CASNHRTGSYGYTF
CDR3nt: TGTGCCAGCAACCATCGGACAGGAAGCTATGGCTACACCTTC

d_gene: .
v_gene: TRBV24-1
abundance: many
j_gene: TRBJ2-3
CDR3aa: CATSDPNTDTQYF
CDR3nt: TGTGCCACCAGTGACCCAAACACAGATACGCAGTATTTT

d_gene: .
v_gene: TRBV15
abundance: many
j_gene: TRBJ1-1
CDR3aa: CATLFHPNTEAFF
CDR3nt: TGTGCCACCTTATTCCATCCGAACACTGAAGCTTTCTTT

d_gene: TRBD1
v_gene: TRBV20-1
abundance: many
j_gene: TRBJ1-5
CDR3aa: CSGISGQGSTQPQNF
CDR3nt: TGCAGTGGGATATCCGGACAGGGGAGCACTCAGCCCCAGAATTTT

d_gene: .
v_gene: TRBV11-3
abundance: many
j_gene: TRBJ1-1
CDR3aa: CASSFSTTVPTEAFF
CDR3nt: TGTGCCAGCAGCTTTTCTACGACAGTACCTACTGAAGCTTTCTTT

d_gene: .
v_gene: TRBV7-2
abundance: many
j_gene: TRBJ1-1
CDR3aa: CASSLVAGVDTEAFF
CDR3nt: TGTGCCAGCAGCTTGGTGGCGGGAGTGGACACTGAAGCTTTCTTT

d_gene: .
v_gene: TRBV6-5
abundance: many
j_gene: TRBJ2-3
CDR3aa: CASSRNEGTDTQYF
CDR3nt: TGTGCCAGCAGTCGAAACGAGGGCACAGATACGCAGTATTTT

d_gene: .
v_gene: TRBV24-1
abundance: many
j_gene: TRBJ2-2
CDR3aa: CATSDPGSGNTGELFF
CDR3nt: TGTGCCACCAGTGATCCAGGGTCCGGTAACACCGGGGAGCTGTTTTTT

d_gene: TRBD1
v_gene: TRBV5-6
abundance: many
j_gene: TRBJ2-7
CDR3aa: CASSWGTGIEEQYF
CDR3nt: TGTGCCAGCAGCTGGGGGACAGGGATCGAGGAGCAGTACTTC

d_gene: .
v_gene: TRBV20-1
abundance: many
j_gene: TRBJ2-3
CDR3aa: CSANRGTQRDTQYF
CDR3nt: TGCAGTGCTAATAGGGGGACGCAAAGAGATACGCAGTATTTT

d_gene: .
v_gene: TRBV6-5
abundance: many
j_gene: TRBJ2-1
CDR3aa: CASSRLDNEQFF
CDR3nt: TGTGCCAGCAGCAGGCTGGACAATGAGCAGTTCTTC

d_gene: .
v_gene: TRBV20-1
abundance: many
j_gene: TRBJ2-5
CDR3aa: CSASDVTQYF
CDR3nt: TGCAGTGCTAGTGACGTGACCCAGTACTTC